This TCR beta chain was documented in a study of blood T cell repertoires in COVID-19. V lost 4 bases to trimming and J lost 4 bases; unmatched junction nucleotides: 3. This CDR3 has 15 residues. Germline loops: CDR1 KGHDR, CDR2 SFDVKD. Here immunoSEQ multiplex PCR was the method, and the copy in TCRdb shows in-frame clones only, minus some. Here the sample spans 250,000 to 300,000 clones, about nine tenths being singletons. The sequence was collected from a woman aged 40 to 50 with acute COVID-19. Sequenced input: PBMCs or T cells enriched from blood (not recorded which). This rearrangement joins TRBV24-1 to TRBJ1-5; 10 bases are a match to TRBD1. This CDR3 is CATSDRTGGNQPQHF. The CDR3 bases are TGTGCCACCAGTGACAGGACAGGGGGTAATCAGCCCCAGCATTTT.